Presented here are 15 T cell receptor beta chains from one specimen sequenced in a study of long-term antiretroviral therapy in people with HIV. Researchers ran immunoSEQ v3.0 at survey level. The repertoire was sequenced with immunoSEQ multiplex PCR; TCRdb's copy has only in-frame clones and lacks some. This table holds tens of thousands of clones, nearly 95% found once. This specimen consisted of unsorted PBMCs, obtained approximately 6.3 years after starting antiretroviral therapy. These receptors all come from a middle-aged woman with HIV.

This sequence joins TRBV7-8 and TRBJ1-2, with D maybe TRBD1 (5 bases). Trimming took 5 bases from V and 6 from J, leaving 13 bases between them. The germline gives CDR1 SGHVS, CDR2 FQNEAQ. CDR3 size: 13 residues. CDR3 in amino acids: CASSPAQGDGYTF. The CDR3 DNA reads TGTGCCAGCAGCCCCGCGCAGGGAGATGGCTACACCTTC.

J is TRBJ2-7 and V is TRBV7-9; D may correspond to TRBD1 or TRBD2 (9 bases each). Germline CDR1 and CDR2: SEHNR and FQNEAQ (reference sequence). The V end lost 5 bases, the J end lost 5 bases, and 31 bases lay between the germline ends. This CDR3 has 19 residues. In DNA form, the CDR3 reads TGTGCCAGCAGCCCGTACAGGGGGCTTCAAGCGGGGGGACACCACGAGCAGTACTTC. Amino acid sequence: CASSPYRGLQAGGHHEQYF.

This chain uses TRBV5-1 with TRBJ1-1, with D maybe TRBD1 (5 bases). Germline V lookup: CDR1 SGHRS, CDR2 YFSETQ. The CDR3 extends over 12 amino acids. With 4 bases removed from V and 11 bases from J, the gap between germline ends came to 15 bases. CDR3 DNA: TGCGCCAGCAGCGCTGGGACCCGCGAGGCTTTCTTT. Protein sequence: CASSAGTREAFF.

The sample holds one count of this clone. The DNA for the CDR3 is TGTGCCTGGAGACGACAGGGGGCTTACGAGCAGTACTTC. Protein sequence: CAWRRQGAYEQYF. The chain carries TRBV30 and TRBJ2-7; 10 positions match TRBD1. Germline V CDR1 and CDR2: GTSNPN, SVGIG (reference sequence). The CDR3 is 13 residues long. Trimming cost V 3 bases and J 4 bases; bases outside gene matches: 3.

The chain links TRBV5-1 to TRBJ2-7; D uncertain. The V end was cut by 4 bases, the J end by 4 bases, with 3 bases between. The CDR3 length is 10 residues. The germline CDR1 and CDR2 sequences are SGHRS and YFSETQ. The CDR3 sequence: CASSPYEQYF. CDR3 nucleotides: TGCGCCAGCAGCCCTTACGAGCAGTACTTC.

This clone was detected only a few times. The V call is TRBV6-5, the J call TRBJ2-5; possibly TRBD2 for D (5 bases). The CDR3 spans 15 residues. Germline loops: CDR1 MNHEY, CDR2 SVGAGI. V lost 5 bases and J lost 3, with 16 bases in between. CDR3 coding DNA: TGTGCCAGCAGTCCCACCGGGAAACTCAAAGAGACCCAGTACTTC. Protein: CASSPTGKLKETQYF.

This rearrangement joins TRBV7-2 to TRBJ2-2, with D perhaps given as TRBD1 or TRBD2 (5 bases each). V gave up 0 bases and J gave up 1 base, with 12 bases separating them. Germline V gene sequence: CDR1 SGHTA, CDR2 FQGNSA. The CDR3 loop spans 17 amino acids. The CDR3, as DNA: TGTGCCAGCAGCTTAGCGCTGGGGGTAGGGAACACCGGGGAGCTGTTTTTT. The encoded protein is CASSLALGVGNTGELFF. Using reference TRBV7-2 and TRBJ2-2 for the parts outside the CDR3, the full variable domain is GAGVSQSPSNKVTEKGKDVELRCDPISGHTALYWYRQSLGQGLEFLIYFQGNSAPDKSGLPSDRFSAERTGGSVSTLTIQRTQQEDSAVYLCASSLALGVGNTGELFFGEGSRLTVL.

The V and J genes are TRBV27 and TRBJ2-1, with a weak D call TRBD1 (6 bases). There are 16 residues in the CDR3. The V end was cut by 2 bases, the J end by 7 bases, with 18 bases between. Germline values: CDR1 MNHEY, CDR2 SMNVEV (reference sequence). The CDR3 DNA follows: TGTGCCAGCAGTTTAGTGGACAGCCGTCGTGGGAATGAGCAGTTCTTC. Protein product: CASSLVDSRRGNEQFF.

The chain carries TRBV30 and TRBJ1-1, with TRBD1 matching 8 bases. This CDR3 comprises 12 residues. Trimming took 7 bases from V and 1 from J; bases not matched to a gene: 2. CDR1 GTSNPN and CDR2 SVGIG come from the germline V gene (reference sequence). CDR3 bases: TGTGCCTCTGGACAGGGGAACACTGAAGCTTTCTTT. Its protein is CASGQGNTEAFF. Full variable domain (rest looked up from reference TRBV30 and TRBJ1-1): SQTIHQWPATLVQPVGSPLSLECTVEGTSNPNLYWYRQAAGRGLQLLFYSVGIGQISSEVPQNLSASRPQDRQFILSSKKLLLSDSGFYLCASGQGNTEAFFGQGTRLTVV.

This chain connects TRBV18 to TRBJ1-2; D gene uncertain. The CDR3 covers 14 residues. V was trimmed by 1 base and J by 0 bases, leaving 6 bases between them. Germline V gene lookup returns CDR1 KGHSH and CDR2 LQKENI. The DNA of the CDR3 is TGTGCCAGCTCACCACGAACAGCTAACTATGGCTACACCTTC. Its protein product is CASSPRTANYGYTF.

The V gene is TRBV4-3, the J gene TRBJ2-1, with D perhaps being TRBD1 or TRBD2 (5 bases each). V lost 2 bases and J lost 8, with 10 bases in between. The CDR3 extends over 13 amino acids. Germline V gene data show CDR1 as LGHNA and CDR2 as YSLEER. This CDR3 reads CASSQRRGDEQFF. CDR3 DNA sequence: TGCGCCAGCAGCCAAAGACGGGGCGATGAGCAGTTCTTC.

The chain uses TRBV10-2 and TRBJ1-2; 10 bases are a match to TRBD1. The CDR3 loop spans 13 amino acids. The germline V gene has CDR1 WSHSY and CDR2 SAAADI. V gave up 6 bases and J gave up 6 bases; unmatched junction bases: 4. Here the CDR3 DNA reads TGCGCCAGCAGCCTGGGACAGGGGAATGGCTACACCTTC. Protein: CASSLGQGNGYTF.

V is TRBV18 and J is TRBJ2-3, with D possibly matching TRBD2 (6 bases). V was trimmed by 4 bases and J by 0 bases, leaving 20 bases between them. Looked up from germline, CDR1 is KGHSH and CDR2 is LQKENI. This CDR3 has 18 residues. CDR3 nucleotides: TGTGCCAGCTCACGGGCGGGGCAGGCTAGCCGTAGCACAGATACGCAGTATTTT. Protein product: CASSRAGQASRSTDTQYF.

The rearrangement uses TRBV5-5 and TRBJ1-3, with no clear D. The V end was cut by 3 bases, the J end by 4 bases, with 8 bases between. The CDR3 contains 13 residues. Germline assignment: CDR1 SGHKS and CDR2 YYEKEE (reference sequence). The CDR3 here is CASSSVLGNTIYF. The CDR3 DNA sequence: TGTGCCAGCAGCTCCGTTTTGGGAAACACCATATATTTT.

V is TRBV7-2 and J is TRBJ2-5, with TRBD2 matching over 8 bases. Germline loops: CDR1 SGHTA, CDR2 FQGNSA. With 5 bases clipped from V and 2 bases from J, the junction kept 10 bases outside the gene matches. The length of the CDR3 is 16 residues. CDR3 sequence: CASSRGLAGAQETQYF. DNA of the CDR3: TGTGCCAGCAGCCGGGGGCTAGCGGGTGCACAAGAGACCCAGTACTTC.